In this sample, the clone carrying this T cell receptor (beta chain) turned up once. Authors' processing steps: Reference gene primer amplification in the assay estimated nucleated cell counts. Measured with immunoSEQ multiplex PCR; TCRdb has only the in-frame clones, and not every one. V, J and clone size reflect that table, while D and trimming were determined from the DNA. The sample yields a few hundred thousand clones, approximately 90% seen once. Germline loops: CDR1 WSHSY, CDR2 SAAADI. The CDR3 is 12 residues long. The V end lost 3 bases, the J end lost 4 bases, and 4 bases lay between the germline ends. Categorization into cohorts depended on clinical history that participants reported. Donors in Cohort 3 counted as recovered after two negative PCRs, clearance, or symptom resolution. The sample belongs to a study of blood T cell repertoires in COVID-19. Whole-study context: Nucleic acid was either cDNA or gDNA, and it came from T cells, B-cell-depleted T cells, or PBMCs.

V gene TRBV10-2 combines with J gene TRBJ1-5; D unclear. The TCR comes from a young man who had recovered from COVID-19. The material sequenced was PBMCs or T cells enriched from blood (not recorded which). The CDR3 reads CASSDFNQPQHF. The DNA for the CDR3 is TGCGCCAGCAGTGACTTTAATCAGCCCCAGCATTTT.